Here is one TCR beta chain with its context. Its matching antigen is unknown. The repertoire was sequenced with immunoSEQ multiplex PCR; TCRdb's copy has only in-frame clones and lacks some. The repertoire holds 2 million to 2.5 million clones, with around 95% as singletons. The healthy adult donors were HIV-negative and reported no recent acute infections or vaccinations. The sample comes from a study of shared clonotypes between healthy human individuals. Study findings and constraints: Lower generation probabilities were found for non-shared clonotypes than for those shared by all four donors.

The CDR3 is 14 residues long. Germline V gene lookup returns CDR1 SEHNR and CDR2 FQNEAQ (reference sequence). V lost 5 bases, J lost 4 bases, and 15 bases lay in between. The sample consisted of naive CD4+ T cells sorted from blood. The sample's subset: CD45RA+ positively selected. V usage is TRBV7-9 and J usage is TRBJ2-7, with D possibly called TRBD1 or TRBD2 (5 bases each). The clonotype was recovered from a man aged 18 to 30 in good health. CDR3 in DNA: TGTGCCAGCAGCCCGAGGGGCACTCGGTACGAGCAGTACTTC. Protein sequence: CASSPRGTRYEQYF. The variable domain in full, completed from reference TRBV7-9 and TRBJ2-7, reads DTGVSQNPRHKITKRGQNVTFRCDPISEHNRLYWYRQTLGQGPEFLTYFQNEAQLEKSRLLSDRFSAERPKGSFSTLEIQRTEQGDSAMYLCASSPRGTRYEQYFGPGTRLTVT.